The clone carrying this T cell receptor (beta chain) has a count of ten or more. Its antigen is unidentified. V shed 6 bases and J shed 10 bases, with 16 bases lying between them. Germline V gene lookup returns CDR1 MDHEN and CDR2 SYDVKM. The CDR3 contains 13 residues. The data belong to a study of regulatory T cells in long-lasting Graves disease. Whole-study findings and limits: Patients with persistent disease showed a bias toward TRBV28, TRBJ1-2 and TRBJ2-5.

Indicated time point: newly diagnosed GD, antithyroid drugs for less than 3 months. PBMCs were the source of the RNA used for TCR sequencing. Both iRepertoire HTBI primers and Arm-PCR of CDR3 regions were used to build the TCR beta libraries. One entry per CDR3 protein results from TCRdb running MiXCR on the multiplex PCR reads. Of fewer than 550,000 distinct CDR3 sequences listed, roughly 16% are singletons. These same data were also listed under a study on T cells in Graves' hyperthyroidism and ophthalmopathy. That paper notes: The TCR CDR3 first-round RT-PCR relied on the HTBI primer set.

The material sequenced was peripheral blood mononuclear cells (PBMCs), taken at new diagnosis, from a patient treated with antithyroid drugs. The rearrangement uses TRBV28 and TRBJ2-1; D is tentatively TRBD1 or TRBD2 (5 bases each). The TCR comes from a woman aged 40 to 65 with Graves disease. CDR3 protein: CASSLVGVREQFF. The DNA of the CDR3 is TGTGCCAGCAGCCTCGTGGGGGTCAGGGAGCAGTTCTTC.